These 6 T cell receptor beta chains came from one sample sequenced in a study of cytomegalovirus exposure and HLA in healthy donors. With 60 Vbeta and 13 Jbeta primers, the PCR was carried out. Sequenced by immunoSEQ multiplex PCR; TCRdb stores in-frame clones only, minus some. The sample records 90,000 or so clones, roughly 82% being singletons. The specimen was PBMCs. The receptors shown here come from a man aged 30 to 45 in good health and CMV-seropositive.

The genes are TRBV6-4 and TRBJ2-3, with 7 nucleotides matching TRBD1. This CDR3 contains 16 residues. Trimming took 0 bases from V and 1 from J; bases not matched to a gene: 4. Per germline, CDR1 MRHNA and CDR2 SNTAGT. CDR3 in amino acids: CASSDSTGSGTDTQYF. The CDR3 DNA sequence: TGTGCCAGCAGTGACTCGACAGGGAGCGGCACAGATACGCAGTATTTT.

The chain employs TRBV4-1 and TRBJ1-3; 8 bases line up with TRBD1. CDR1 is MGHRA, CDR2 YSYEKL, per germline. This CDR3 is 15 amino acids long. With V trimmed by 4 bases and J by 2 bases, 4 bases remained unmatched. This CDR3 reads CASSPGQGAGNTIYF. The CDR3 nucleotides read TGCGCCAGCAGCCCCGGACAGGGTGCTGGAAACACCATATATTTT.

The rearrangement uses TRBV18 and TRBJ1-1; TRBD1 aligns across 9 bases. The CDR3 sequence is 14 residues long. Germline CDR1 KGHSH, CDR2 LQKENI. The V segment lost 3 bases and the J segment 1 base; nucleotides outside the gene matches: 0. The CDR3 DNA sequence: TGTGCCAGCTCACCGGACAGGGGGAACACTGAAGCTTTCTTT. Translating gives CASSPDRGNTEAFF.

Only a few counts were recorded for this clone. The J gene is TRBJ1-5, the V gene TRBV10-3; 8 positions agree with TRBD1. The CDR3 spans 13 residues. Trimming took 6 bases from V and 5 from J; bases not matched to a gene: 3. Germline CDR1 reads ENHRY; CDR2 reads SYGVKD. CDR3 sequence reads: CAISQGADQPQHF. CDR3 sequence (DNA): TGTGCCATCAGCCAGGGGGCGGATCAGCCCCAGCATTTT.

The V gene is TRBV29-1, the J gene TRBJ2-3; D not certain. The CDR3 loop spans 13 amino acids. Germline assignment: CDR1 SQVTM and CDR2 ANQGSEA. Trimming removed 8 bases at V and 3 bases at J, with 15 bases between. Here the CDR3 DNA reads TGCAGCCCCCAGAGGTTTGGGACAGATACGCAGTATTTT. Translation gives CSPQRFGTDTQYF.

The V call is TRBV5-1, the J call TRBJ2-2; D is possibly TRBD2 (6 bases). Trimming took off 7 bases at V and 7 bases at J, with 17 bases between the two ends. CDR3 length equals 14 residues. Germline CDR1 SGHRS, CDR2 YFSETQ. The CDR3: CASAHRGYDGELFF. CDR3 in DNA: TGCGCCAGCGCCCATCGGGGGTATGACGGGGAGCTGTTTTTT.